This is a list of T cell receptor beta chains from one sample in a study of technical replicates of blood from several donors. Repertoires were generated with immunoSEQ multiplex PCR, while TCRdb's copy carries only in-frame clones and drops some. The data contain roughly 56,000 clones, around 87% of them singletons. Sequencing was performed on PBMCs. The receptors come from a human donor in good health. Some clones in this sample may be carry-over from other donors' samples. The CDR3 runs from the conserved cysteine through the conserved F or W. The order of the fields is clone size, J gene, D gene, V gene, CDR3 DNA, CDR3 protein. The D gene is left open where the match is weak. The size field is filled for only some rows; it gives once, few, many or a size class.

-	TRBJ2-7	TRBD1	TRBV7-8	TGTGCCAGCAGCTTAGGGGGACAGGGTAACGGGATCTACGAGCAGTACTTC	CASSLGGQGNGIYEQYF
-	TRBJ2-7	-	TRBV7-3	TGTGCCAGCAGCTTAAACGGAGGACTCTACGAGCAGTACTTC	CASSLNGGLYEQYF
-	TRBJ2-4	TRBD2	TRBV5-1	TGCGCCAGCAGCTTGGCTAGCGGGGGGGGAGCAAAAAACATTCAGTACTTC	CASSLASGGGAKNIQYF
-	TRBJ2-7	-	TRBV5-1	TGCGCCAGCAGCTTGGGGCCCCTCAGTGGCGAGCAGTACTTC	CASSLGPLSGEQYF
-	TRBJ1-5	TRBD1	TRBV9	TGTGCCAGCAGTAGACAGGGGGCGAATCAGCCCCAGCATTTT	CASSRQGANQPQHF
-	TRBJ1-4	-	TRBV6-6	TGTGCCAGCACCCGGGGGTTGTCTAATGAAAAACTGTTTTTT	CASTRGLSNEKLFF
-	TRBJ2-3	TRBD2	TRBV6-5	TGTGCCAGCAGGGAGCTAGCGGGAGGGGTAGATACGCAGTATTTT	CASRELAGGVDTQYF
-	TRBJ2-1	TRBD2	TRBV4-2	TGTGCCAGCAGCCAAGTTTCGGGACTAGGAAACAATGAGCAGTTCTTC	CASSQVSGLGNNEQFF
many	TRBJ1-5	TRBD1	TRBV29-1	TGCAGCGTTGAAGATCTCCCACAGGGGGCAGATCAGCCCCAGCATTTT	CSVEDLPQGADQPQHF
-	TRBJ2-7	TRBD1	TRBV5-4	TGTGCCAGCAGCTTGGGACTGGGACAGACCACCTACGAGCAGTACTTC	CASSLGLGQTTYEQYF
few	TRBJ1-2	-	TRBV27	TGTGCCAGCAGTTTCCAGGGTCCTAACTATGGCTACACCTTC	CASSFQGPNYGYTF
-	TRBJ1-5	TRBD1	TRBV15	TGTGCCACCAGCAGGGACAGGGGCTTAAGTCAGCCCCAGCATTTT	CATSRDRGLSQPQHF
-	TRBJ1-6	TRBD1	TRBV5-6	TGTGCCAGCAGCTTGAGTCAGGGGGCTTCACCCCTCCACTTT	CASSLSQGASPLHF
once	TRBJ1-2	TRBD1	TRBV7-2	TGTGCCAGCAGCCCGCAGGGGGCAGAAGGCTACACCTTC	CASSPQGAEGYTF
-	TRBJ1-2	TRBD1	TRBV5-4	TGTGCCAGCAGCTCGATTCAGGGGGCGCGGGGCTACACCTTC	CASSSIQGARGYTF
once	TRBJ2-7	-	TRBV7-8	TGTGCCAGCAGCTCGGCCTACGAGCAGTACTTC	CASSSAYEQYF
-	TRBJ2-5	TRBD2	TRBV4-1	TGCGCCAGCAGCCGCTACGGGGGGGCCCGAGAGACCCAGTACTTC	CASSRYGGARETQYF
-	TRBJ2-7	-	TRBV11-2	TGTGCCAGCAGCCTAGAGCGCGAGCAGTACTTC	CASSLEREQYF
-	TRBJ1-3	-	TRBV4-1	TGCGCCAGCAGACCTACAGGGTGGAACACCATATATTTT	CASRPTGWNTIYF
-	TRBJ2-7	TRBD2	TRBV6-6	TGTGCCAGCACTTCCGGGACTAAAAGCTACGAGCAGTACTTC	CASTSGTKSYEQYF
-	TRBJ2-1	TRBD2	TRBV12-5	TGTGCTAGTGAACACGCGTTAGCGGGAGAGCAGTTCTTC	CASEHALAGEQFF
-	TRBJ2-7	TRBD2	TRBV4-1	TGCGCCAGCAGCCACATAGCGGGAATCGGGTACGAGCAGTACTTC	CASSHIAGIGYEQYF
-	TRBJ2-3	-	TRBV4-1	TGCGCCAGCAGCCAAGTGGGGAGAACAGATACGCAGTATTTT	CASSQVGRTDTQYF
-	TRBJ2-7	TRBD1	TRBV5-6	TGTGCCAGCAGCGCGGGACAGGGGCCAGTCTACGAGCAGTACTTC	CASSAGQGPVYEQYF
-	TRBJ1-1	-	TRBV6-6	TGTGCCAGCAGTTGGACAGACAACACTGAAGCTTTCTTT	CASSWTDNTEAFF
-	TRBJ1-3	TRBD1	TRBV7-2	TGTGCCAGCAGCTTATCAGGGGGAGGAAACACCATATATTTT	CASSLSGGGNTIYF
-	TRBJ1-6	TRBD1	TRBV30	TGTGCCTGCTCCGGGACAGGGGGCCTGCCCCTCCACTTT	CACSGTGGLPLHF
-	TRBJ1-6	-	TRBV6-6	TGTGCCAGCAGGGACAGAGATTCACCCCTCCACTTT	CASRDRDSPLHF
-	TRBJ2-1	-	TRBV30	TGTGCCTGGAGCCAGGGGCGTTCCTACAATGAGCAGTTCTTC	CAWSQGRSYNEQFF
-	TRBJ2-5	TRBD2	TRBV12-5	TGTGCTAGTGGTTTGGTACCGCCTAGCGGGGGGCACTACTTC	CASGLVPPSGGHYF
few	TRBJ2-7	-	TRBV21-1	TGTGCCAGCAACCTCGGACTAGCCAACTACGAGCAGTACTTC	CASNLGLANYEQYF
once	TRBJ2-6	-	TRBV19	TGTGCCAGTAGTCTCGTCGGGCGGCGGGTTAGCTCTGGGGCCAACGTCCTGACTTTC	CASSLVGRRVSSGANVLTF
once	TRBJ2-3	-	TRBV18	TGTGCCAGCTCACCGGGGGGTCCGTGGGATACGCAGTATTTT	CASSPGGPWDTQYF
-	TRBJ2-7	TRBD2	TRBV5-1	TGCGCCAGCAGCTTGGTGCCCGGCGGGGGGGGCTCTTACGAGCAGTACTTC	CASSLVPGGGGSYEQYF
-	TRBJ2-1	TRBD1	TRBV6-5	TGTGCCAGCAGGACCGGGACAGGGTACAATGAGCAGTTCTTC	CASRTGTGYNEQFF
-	TRBJ1-1	-	TRBV5-4	TGTGCCAGCAGCCGCCCGGGGGGTGGGTACACTGAAGCTTTCTTT	CASSRPGGGYTEAFF
-	TRBJ2-3	-	TRBV4-2	TGTGCCAGCAGCCAAGTTGGACAGAGCACAGATACGCAGTATTTT	CASSQVGQSTDTQYF
-	TRBJ2-1	TRBD2	TRBV7-9	TGTGCCAGCAGTTTAGCGGGAGGAGGTGAGCAGTTCTTC	CASSLAGGGEQFF
-	TRBJ2-5	TRBD2	TRBV30	TGTGCCTGGAGTCCTCTAGCGGGAGGAGAGACCCAGTACTTC	CAWSPLAGGETQYF
-	TRBJ2-7	-	TRBV5-4	TGTGCCAGCAGCTTGTTTGGCGGATCCTACGAGCAGTACTTC	CASSLFGGSYEQYF
-	TRBJ1-5	TRBD1	TRBV19	TGTGCCAGTACGGAGACAGGGGGCAATCAGCCCCAGCATTTT	CASTETGGNQPQHF
-	TRBJ2-5	-	TRBV12-5	TGTGCTAGTGGTTCGAGACTTTTTGAGACCCAGTACTTC	CASGSRLFETQYF
-	TRBJ2-7	TRBD2	TRBV19	TGTGCCAGTAGTACTAGCGGGGGTTCCTACGAGCAGTACTTC	CASSTSGGSYEQYF
once	TRBJ2-1	TRBD2	TRBV9	TGTGCCAGCAGCGGGGGACTAGCGAATCTCGATGAGCAGTTCTTC	CASSGGLANLDEQFF
large	TRBJ1-1	TRBD1	TRBV13	TGTGCCAGCAGCTCGGGACAGGGCCGTGAAGCTTTCTTT	CASSSGQGREAFF
-	TRBJ2-2	-	TRBV9	TGTGCCAGCAGCGGAGGGCCCCCCTTCGGGGAGCTGTTTTTT	CASSGGPPFGELFF
-	TRBJ1-5	-	TRBV2	TGTGCCAGCAGTGAACAGGGGATCGGTCAGCCCCAGCATTTT	CASSEQGIGQPQHF